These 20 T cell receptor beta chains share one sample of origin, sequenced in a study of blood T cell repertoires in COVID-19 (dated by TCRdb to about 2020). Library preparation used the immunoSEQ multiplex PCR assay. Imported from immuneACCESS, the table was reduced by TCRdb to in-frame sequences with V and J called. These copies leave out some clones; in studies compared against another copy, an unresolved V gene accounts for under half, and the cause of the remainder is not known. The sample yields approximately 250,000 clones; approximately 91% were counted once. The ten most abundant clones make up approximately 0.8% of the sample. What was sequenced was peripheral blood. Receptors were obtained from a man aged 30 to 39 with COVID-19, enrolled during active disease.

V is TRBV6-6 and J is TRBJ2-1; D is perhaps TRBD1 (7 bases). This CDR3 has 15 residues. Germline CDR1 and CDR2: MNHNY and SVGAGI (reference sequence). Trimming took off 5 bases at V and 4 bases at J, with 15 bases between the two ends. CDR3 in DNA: TGTGCCAGCAGTCGCAGGGGGGAAGGGTACAATGAGCAGTTCTTC. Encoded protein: CASSRRGEGYNEQFF.

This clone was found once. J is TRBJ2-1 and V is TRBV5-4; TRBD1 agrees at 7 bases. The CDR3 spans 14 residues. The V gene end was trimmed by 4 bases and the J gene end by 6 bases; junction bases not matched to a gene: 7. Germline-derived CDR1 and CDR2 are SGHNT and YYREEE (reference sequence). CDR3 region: CASSIGQAGNEQFF. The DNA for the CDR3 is TGTGCCAGCAGCATAGGACAGGCCGGCAATGAGCAGTTCTTC.

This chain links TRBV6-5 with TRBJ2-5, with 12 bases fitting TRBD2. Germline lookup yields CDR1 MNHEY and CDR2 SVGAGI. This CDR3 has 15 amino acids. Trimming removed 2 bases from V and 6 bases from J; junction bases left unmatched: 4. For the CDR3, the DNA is TGTGCCAGCAGTTACCCTAGCGGGGGGGTTAAGACCCAGTACTTC. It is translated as CASSYPSGGVKTQYF.

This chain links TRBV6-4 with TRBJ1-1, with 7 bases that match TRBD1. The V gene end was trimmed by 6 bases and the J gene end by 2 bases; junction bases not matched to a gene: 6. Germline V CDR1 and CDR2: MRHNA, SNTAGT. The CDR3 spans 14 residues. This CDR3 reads CASSPTGTNTEAFF. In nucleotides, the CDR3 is TGTGCCAGCAGCCCGACAGGGACCAACACTGAAGCTTTCTTT.

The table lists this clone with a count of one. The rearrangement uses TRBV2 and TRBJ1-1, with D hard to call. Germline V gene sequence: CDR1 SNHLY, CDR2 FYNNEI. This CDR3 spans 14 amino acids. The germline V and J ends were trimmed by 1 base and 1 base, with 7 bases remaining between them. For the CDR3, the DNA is TGTGCCAGCAGTGAAGGGTACGGGAACACTGAAGCTTTCTTT. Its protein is CASSEGYGNTEAFF.

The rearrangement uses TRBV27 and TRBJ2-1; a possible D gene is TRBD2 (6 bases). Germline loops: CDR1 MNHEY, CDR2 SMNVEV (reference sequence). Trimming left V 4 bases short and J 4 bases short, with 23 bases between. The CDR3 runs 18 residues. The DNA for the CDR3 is TGTGCCAGCAGTTCTCAGGGCGGAGGGCCTACGGGTTACAATGAGCAGTTCTTC. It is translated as CASSSQGGGPTGYNEQFF.

The CDR3 bases are TGTGCTTCCGGCACTGAAGCTTTCTTT. Translating it yields CASGTEAFF. This sequence joins TRBV28 and TRBJ1-1; D remains unclear. This CDR3 comprises 9 residues. Germline assignment: CDR1 MDHEN and CDR2 SYDVKM.

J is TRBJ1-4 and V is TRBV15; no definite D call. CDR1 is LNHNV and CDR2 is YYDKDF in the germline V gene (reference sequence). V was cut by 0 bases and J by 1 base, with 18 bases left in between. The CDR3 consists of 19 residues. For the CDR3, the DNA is TGTGCCACCAGCAGAGAGAAACTAGGACGGGTAGGAACTAATGAAAAACTGTTTTTT. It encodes CATSREKLGRVGTNEKLFF.

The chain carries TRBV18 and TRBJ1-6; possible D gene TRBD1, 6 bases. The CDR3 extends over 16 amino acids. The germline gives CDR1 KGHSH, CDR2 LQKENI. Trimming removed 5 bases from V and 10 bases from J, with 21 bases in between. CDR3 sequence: CASSTTKDTGGSPLHF. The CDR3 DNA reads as TGTGCCAGCTCAACCACCAAGGACACGGGGGGCTCACCCCTCCACTTT.

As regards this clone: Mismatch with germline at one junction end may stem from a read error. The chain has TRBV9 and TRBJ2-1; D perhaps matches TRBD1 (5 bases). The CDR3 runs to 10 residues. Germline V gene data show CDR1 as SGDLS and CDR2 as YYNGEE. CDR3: CASSQGRGIF. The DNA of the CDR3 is TGTGCCAGCAGCCAGGGTCGAGGAATCTTC. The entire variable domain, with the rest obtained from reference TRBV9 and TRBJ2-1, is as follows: DSGVTQTPKHLITATGQRVTLRCSPRSGDLSVYWYQQSLDQGLQFLIQYYNGEERAKGNILERFSAQQFPDLHSELNLSSLELGDSALYFCASSQGRGIFGPGTRLTVL.

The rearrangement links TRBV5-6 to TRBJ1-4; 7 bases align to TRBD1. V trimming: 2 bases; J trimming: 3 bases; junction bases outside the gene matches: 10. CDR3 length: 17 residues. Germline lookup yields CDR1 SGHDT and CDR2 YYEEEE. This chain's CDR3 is CASSFGGRQGANEKLFF. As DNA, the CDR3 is TGTGCCAGCAGCTTTGGGGGTAGACAGGGAGCTAATGAAAAACTGTTTTTT.

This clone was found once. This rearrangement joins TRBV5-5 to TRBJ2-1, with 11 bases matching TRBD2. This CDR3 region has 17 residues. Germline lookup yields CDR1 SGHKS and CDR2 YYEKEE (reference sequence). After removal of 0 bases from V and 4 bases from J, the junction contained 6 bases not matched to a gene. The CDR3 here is CASSLDPGTSGYNEQFF. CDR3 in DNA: TGTGCCAGCAGCTTGGACCCCGGGACTAGCGGATACAATGAGCAGTTCTTC.

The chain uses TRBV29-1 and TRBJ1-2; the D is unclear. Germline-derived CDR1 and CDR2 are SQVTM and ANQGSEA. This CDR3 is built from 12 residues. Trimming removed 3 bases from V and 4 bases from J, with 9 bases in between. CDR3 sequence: CSVDGSGYGYTF. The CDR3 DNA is TGCAGCGTTGACGGCAGCGGCTATGGCTACACCTTC.

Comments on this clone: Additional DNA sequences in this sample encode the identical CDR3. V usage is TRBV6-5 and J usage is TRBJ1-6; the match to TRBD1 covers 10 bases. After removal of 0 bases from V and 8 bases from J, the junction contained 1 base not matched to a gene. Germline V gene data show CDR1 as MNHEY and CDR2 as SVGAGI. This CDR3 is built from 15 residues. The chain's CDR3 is CASSYSGTGDSPLHF. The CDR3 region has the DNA TGTGCCAGCAGTTACTCAGGGACAGGGGATTCACCCCTCCACTTT.

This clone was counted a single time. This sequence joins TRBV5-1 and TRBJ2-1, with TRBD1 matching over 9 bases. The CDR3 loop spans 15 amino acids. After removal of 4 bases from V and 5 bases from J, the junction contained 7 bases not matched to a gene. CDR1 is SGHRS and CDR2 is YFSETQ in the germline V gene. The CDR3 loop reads CASSPGQGLHNEQFF. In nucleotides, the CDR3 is TGCGCCAGCAGCCCGGGACAGGGCCTACACAATGAGCAGTTCTTC.

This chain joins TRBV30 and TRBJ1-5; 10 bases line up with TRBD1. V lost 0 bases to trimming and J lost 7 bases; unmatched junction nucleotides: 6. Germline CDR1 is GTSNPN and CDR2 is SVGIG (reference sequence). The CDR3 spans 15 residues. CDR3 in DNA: TGTGCCTGGAGTGTAGGTGGGACAGGGGCGCAGCCCCAGCATTTT. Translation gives CAWSVGGTGAQPQHF. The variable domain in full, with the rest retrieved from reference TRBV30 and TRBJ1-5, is SQTIHQWPATLVQPVGSPLSLECTVEGTSNPNLYWYRQAAGRGLQLLFYSVGIGQISSEVPQNLSASRPQDRQFILSSKKLLLSDSGFYLCAWSVGGTGAQPQHFGDGTRLSIL.

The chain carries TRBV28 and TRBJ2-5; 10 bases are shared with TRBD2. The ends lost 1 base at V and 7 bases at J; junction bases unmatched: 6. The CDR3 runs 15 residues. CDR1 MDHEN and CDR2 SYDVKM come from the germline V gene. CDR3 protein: CASSLSTSGRRTQYF. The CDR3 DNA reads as TGTGCCAGCAGTTTATCGACTAGCGGGCGGAGGACCCAGTACTTC.

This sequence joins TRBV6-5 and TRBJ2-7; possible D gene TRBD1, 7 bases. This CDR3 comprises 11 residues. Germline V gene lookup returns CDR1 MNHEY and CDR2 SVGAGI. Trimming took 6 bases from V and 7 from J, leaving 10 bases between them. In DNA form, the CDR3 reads TGTGCCAGCAGCCAGGGGGGAGAGCAGTACTTC. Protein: CASSQGGEQYF.

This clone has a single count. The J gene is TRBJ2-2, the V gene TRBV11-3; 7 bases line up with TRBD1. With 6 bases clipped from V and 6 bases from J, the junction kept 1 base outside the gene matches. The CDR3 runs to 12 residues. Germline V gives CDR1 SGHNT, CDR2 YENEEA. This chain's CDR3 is CASRQGAGELFF. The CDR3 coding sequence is TGTGCCAGCAGGCAGGGGGCCGGGGAGCTGTTTTTT.

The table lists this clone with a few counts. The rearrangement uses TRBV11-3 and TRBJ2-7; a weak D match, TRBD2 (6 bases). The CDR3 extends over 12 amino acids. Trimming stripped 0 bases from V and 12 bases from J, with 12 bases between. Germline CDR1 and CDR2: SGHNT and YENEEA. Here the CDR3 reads CASSLEGGRVYF. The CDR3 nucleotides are TGTGCCAGCAGCTTAGAGGGAGGCAGGGTGTACTTC.